A single sample gave rise to the 30 T cell receptor beta chains below, sequenced in a study of T cell changes during pregnancy in multiple sclerosis. Only in-frame clones appear in the TCRdb table, and some are missing; sequencing was by immunoSEQ multiplex PCR. The data contain under 45,000 clones, roughly 84% of them singletons. The specimen comprised CD8+ T cells from peripheral blood mononuclear cells, sampled in the first trimester of pregnancy. These receptors were obtained from a female donor with multiple sclerosis, enrolled in a pregnancy study.

The chain has TRBV9 and TRBJ2-3; D uncertain. This CDR3 contains 12 residues. Trimming took 4 bases from V and 6 from J, leaving 9 bases between them. The germline gives CDR1 SGDLS, CDR2 YYNGEE. DNA of the CDR3: TGTGCCAGCAGCCCCAGGCCCGATACGCAGTATTTT. Translating it yields CASSPRPDTQYF.

The chain links TRBV5-4 to TRBJ2-7; 15 nucleotides agree with TRBD2. J gave up 4 bases and V 3 bases, and 2 bases lay outside the gene matches. CDR1 SGHNT and CDR2 YYREEE come from the germline V gene (reference sequence). CDR3 length: 15 amino acids. The CDR3 is CASSWGLAGGYEQYF. The CDR3 bases are TGTGCCAGCAGCTGGGGACTAGCGGGGGGTTACGAGCAGTACTTC.

V and J are TRBV4-3 and TRBJ2-2, with a weak D call TRBD1 (6 bases). Germline values: CDR1 LGHNA, CDR2 YSLEER. Between the trimmed V and J ends, which lost 0 bases and 6 bases, there was a span of 14 bases. This CDR3 has 16 residues. CDR3 amino acids: CASSQDQGTYPGELFF. The CDR3 nucleotides read TGCGCCAGCAGCCAAGATCAAGGGACATATCCCGGGGAGCTGTTTTTT.

This chain links TRBV4-3 with TRBJ2-1; 9 bases fit TRBD2. Germline CDR1 and CDR2: LGHNA and YSLEER. J gave up 8 bases and V 1 base, and 6 bases lay outside the gene matches. The CDR3 length is 15 residues. The CDR3 spells CASSQGGGAWDEQFF. In DNA form, the CDR3 reads TGCGCCAGCAGCCAAGGCGGGGGGGCCTGGGATGAGCAGTTCTTC.

The rearrangement links TRBV5-6 to TRBJ2-6; TRBD1 aligns across 7 bases. V trimming: 2 bases; J trimming: 6 bases; junction bases outside the gene matches: 11. CDR1 and CDR2 (germline): SGHDT, YYEEEE. The CDR3 contains 17 residues. The chain's CDR3 is CASSFGTAYWEANVLTF. DNA for the CDR3: TGTGCCAGCAGCTTTGGGACAGCTTACTGGGAGGCCAACGTCCTGACTTTC. Based on the CDR3 plus reference TRBV5-6 and TRBJ2-6, the full variable domain is DAGVTQSPTHLIKTRGQQVTLRCSPKSGHDTVSWYQQALGQGPQFIFQYYEEEERQRGNFPDRFSGHQFPNYSSELNVNALLLGDSALYLCASSFGTAYWEANVLTFGAGSRLTVL.

This sequence joins TRBV9 and TRBJ2-3; D perhaps matches TRBD2 (5 bases). There are 13 residues in the CDR3. Germline V gene data show CDR1 as SGDLS and CDR2 as YYNGEE. V was shortened by 4 bases and J by 0 bases, with 6 bases between the two germline ends. CDR3 region: CASSPGSTDTQYF. Here the CDR3 DNA reads TGTGCCAGCAGCCCGGGAAGCACAGATACGCAGTATTTT.

The chain joins TRBV6-1 to TRBJ1-2; D may be TRBD1 (5 bases). Deletions cut 4 bases from V and 3 bases from J, with 9 bases between. Per the germline V gene, CDR1 is MNHNS and CDR2 is SASEGT. CDR3 length: 13 amino acids. CDR3 sequence reads: CASSGYRHYGYTF. For the CDR3, the DNA is TGTGCCAGCAGTGGGTACAGGCACTATGGCTACACCTTC.

V gene TRBV30 combines with J gene TRBJ1-2, with 7 bases lining up with TRBD1. V lost 2 bases, J lost 9 bases, and 15 bases stayed unmatched. Germline loops: CDR1 GTSNPN, CDR2 SVGIG (reference sequence). The CDR3 runs to 15 residues. The CDR3 here is CAWSPQGQWGYRYTF. DNA for the CDR3: TGTGCCTGGAGTCCCCAGGGACAGTGGGGGTACCGCTACACCTTC.

The chain uses TRBV9 and TRBJ2-1; TRBD2 matches 8 bases. The CDR3 has 13 amino acids. Germline trimming cut 7 bases from V and 2 bases from J; bases unmatched to any gene: 2. CDR1 and CDR2 from the germline V gene are SGDLS and YYNGEE. The CDR3 protein is CASAAGAYNEQFF. As DNA, the CDR3 is TGTGCCAGCGCAGCGGGGGCCTACAATGAGCAGTTCTTC.

The V and J genes are TRBV7-9 and TRBJ2-4; no definite D call. Trimming pared 5 bases from V and 4 bases from J, leaving 12 bases between. Per germline, CDR1 SEHNR and CDR2 FQNEAQ (reference sequence). The CDR3 contains 14 residues. In DNA form, the CDR3 reads TGTGCCAGCAGCCCGGTAAACGGGAAAAACATTCAGTACTTC. It codes for CASSPVNGKNIQYF.

This clone was found once. The J gene is TRBJ2-3, the V gene TRBV9, with 16 positions matching TRBD2. CDR3 length equals 16 residues. J gave up 3 bases and V 6 bases, and 4 bases lay outside the gene matches. In germline, CDR1 is SGDLS, CDR2 YYNGEE. The CDR3 coding sequence is TGTGCCAGCACCCCGGGACTAGCGGGGGGGACAGATACGCAGTATTTT. Translation gives CASTPGLAGGTDTQYF.

DNA for the CDR3: TGTGCCAGTAAAACGACAGGTACACTCTATGGCTACACCTTC. It encodes CASKTTGTLYGYTF. This rearrangement joins TRBV19 to TRBJ1-2; a weak D match, TRBD1 (6 bases). Germline CDR1 LNHDA, CDR2 SQIVND (reference sequence). Trimming cost V 7 bases and J 4 bases, with 16 bases left between them. The CDR3 runs to 14 residues.

J is TRBJ1-1 and V is TRBV12-5; tentative D call: TRBD1 (6 bases). Germline CDR1 and CDR2: LGHNT and FRNRAP. The V end lost 0 bases, the J end lost 13 bases, and 9 bases lay between the germline ends. This CDR3 has 11 residues. This chain's CDR3 is CASGLVDRIFF. In DNA form, the CDR3 reads TGTGCTAGTGGTTTGGTAGACAGGATTTTCTTT.

The genes are TRBV6-5 and TRBJ2-7; the match to TRBD2 covers 7 bases. V lost 1 base to trimming and J lost 3 bases; unmatched junction nucleotides: 3. Germline loops: CDR1 MNHEY, CDR2 SVGAGI. The CDR3 sequence is 14 residues long. Here the CDR3 reads CASSYLASGYEQYF. The DNA for the CDR3 is TGTGCCAGCAGTTACTTGGCTAGCGGCTACGAGCAGTACTTC.

The gene calls are TRBV9 and TRBJ1-1; 7 nucleotides align to TRBD1. J was trimmed by 1 base and V by 3 bases; bases with no gene match: 6. Looked up from germline, CDR1 is SGDLS and CDR2 is YYNGEE. The CDR3 is 15 residues long. CDR3 bases: TGTGCCAGCAGCGGACGGGACAGATGGAACACTGAAGCTTTCTTT. It codes for CASSGRDRWNTEAFF.

This clone was observed a single time. The V and J genes are TRBV4-1 and TRBJ2-7; 7 positions agree with TRBD1. The germline gives CDR1 MGHRA, CDR2 YSYEKL. V dropped 0 bases and J dropped 9; count of bases not matched to a gene: 11. The CDR3 is made up of 15 amino acids. The CDR3 DNA sequence: TGCGCCAGCAGCCAAGATCAAGGACAGGTGGTACGGCAGTACTTC. Amino acid sequence: CASSQDQGQVVRQYF.

The rearrangement uses TRBV2 and TRBJ1-4; unclear D gene. The CDR3 length is 15 residues. Germline CDR1 reads SNHLY; CDR2 reads FYNNEI. V was clipped by 7 bases and J by 0 bases, with 12 bases between them. CDR3 in DNA: TGTGCCAGCACCGACGGAGAGGCAACTAATGAAAAACTGTTTTTT. It translates to CASTDGEATNEKLFF.

The chain recombines TRBV2 with TRBJ2-2, with 9 bases identical to TRBD2. In germline, CDR1 is SNHLY, CDR2 FYNNEI. This CDR3 has 18 amino acids. Trimming removed 4 bases from V and 5 bases from J; junction bases left unmatched: 14. This chain's CDR3 is CASSVPRRGLAMTGELFF. In DNA form, the CDR3 reads TGTGCCAGCAGTGTTCCCCGGAGGGGACTAGCTATGACCGGGGAGCTGTTTTTT.

The V and J genes are TRBV6-1 and TRBJ1-2; D is unclear. V was trimmed by 8 bases and J by 4 bases, leaving 20 bases between them. The germline V gene encodes CDR1 MNHNS and CDR2 SASEGT. This CDR3 contains 15 residues. The CDR3 sequence: CASLERLATFYGYTF. CDR3 bases: TGTGCCAGCTTGGAGCGACTCGCGACTTTCTATGGCTACACCTTC.

This rearrangement joins TRBV7-7 to TRBJ2-3, with D unresolved. Between the trimmed V and J ends, which lost 1 base and 1 base, there was a span of 9 bases. There are 15 residues in the CDR3. The germline V gene encodes CDR1 SSHAT and CDR2 FNYEAQ (reference sequence). This CDR3 is CASSLGLLGTDTQYF. As DNA, the CDR3 is TGTGCCAGCAGCTTAGGGCTGCTAGGCACAGATACGCAGTATTTT.

This chain links TRBV11-2 with TRBJ2-7; 9 nucleotides agree with TRBD1. From germline, CDR1 is SGHAT and CDR2 FQNNGV. CDR3 length: 16 residues. V shed 6 bases, J shed 0 bases, and the junction held 9 bases outside the gene matches. This chain's CDR3 is CASSYSGTGLSYEQYF. DNA for the CDR3: TGTGCCAGCAGTTACTCCGGGACAGGGCTCTCCTACGAGCAGTACTTC.

The genes are TRBV30 and TRBJ2-5; TRBD2 matches at 8 bases. The germline CDR1 and CDR2 sequences are GTSNPN and SVGIG (reference sequence). The V segment lost 5 bases and the J segment 7 bases; nucleotides outside the gene matches: 12. The length of the CDR3 is 14 residues. CDR3 residues: CAWAGLEDSWTQYF. The DNA for the CDR3 is TGTGCCTGGGCGGGACTAGAAGATTCGTGGACCCAGTACTTC.

V and J are TRBV29-1 and TRBJ1-2, with D possibly matching TRBD1 (6 bases). V lost 4 bases and J lost 4, with 10 bases in between. The V gene's germline CDR1 is SQVTM and CDR2 ANQGSEA. CDR3 length: 12 residues. The CDR3 region has the DNA TGCAGCGTTGTGACAGGATTCTATGGCTACACCTTC. Translated, it gives CSVVTGFYGYTF.

V is TRBV6-1 and J is TRBJ1-2; no firm D call. CDR1 and CDR2 (germline): MNHNS, SASEGT. V gave up 4 bases and J gave up 2 bases, with 8 bases separating them. The CDR3 totals 13 residues. The CDR3 DNA follows: TGTGCCAGCAGTGTTCAGGCCAACTATGGCTACACCTTC. This translates into CASSVQANYGYTF.

The rearrangement uses TRBV25-1 and TRBJ1-4; 8 nucleotides line up with TRBD1. Trimming took 5 bases from V and 8 from J; bases not matched to a gene: 4. CDR3 size: 13 residues. Germline CDR1 and CDR2: MGHDK and SYGVNS. The CDR3 protein is CASSMTGVEKLFF. In DNA, the CDR3 is TGTGCCAGCAGTATGACAGGGGTCGAAAAACTGTTTTTT.

V is TRBV6-5 and J is TRBJ2-6; D gene ambiguous. Germline values: CDR1 MNHEY, CDR2 SVGAGI. This CDR3 is built from 15 residues. V dropped 6 bases and J dropped 1 base, with 10 bases sitting between them. CDR3 coding DNA: TGTGCCAGCAGATCAGACACTTCTGGGGCCAACGTCCTGACTTTC. Translated, it gives CASRSDTSGANVLTF.

The chain carries TRBV7-8 and TRBJ1-1; D gene ambiguous. V was pared by 2 bases and J by 4 bases, with 11 bases between. This CDR3 spans 14 amino acids. Per germline, CDR1 SGHVS and CDR2 FQNEAQ. The CDR3: CASSLSGGSTEAFF. For the CDR3, the DNA is TGTGCCAGCAGCTTATCGGGAGGTAGCACTGAAGCTTTCTTT.

The CDR3 reads CASSLVPTSGDRPYEQYF. The CDR3 DNA reads as TGTGCCAGCAGCTTAGTTCCGACTAGCGGGGACCGACCCTACGAGCAGTACTTC. The V gene is TRBV7-6, the J gene TRBJ2-7, with TRBD2 matching 11 bases. The CDR3 contains 18 residues. CDR1 SGHVS and CDR2 FNYEAQ come from the germline V gene. The J segment lost 2 bases and the V segment lost 1 base, leaving 10 bases of the junction unmatched.

The rearrangement links TRBV19 to TRBJ1-2, with a tentative D call TRBD1 (5 bases). CDR1 and CDR2 (germline): LNHDA, SQIVND (reference sequence). The V and J ends lost 7 bases and 9 bases respectively, with 24 bases between them. The CDR3 consists of 15 residues. As DNA, the CDR3 is TGTGCCAGTAAGCCCCGGATGGCAGGGACTTGGAGCTACACCTTC. Protein sequence: CASKPRMAGTWSYTF. The full variable domain, rest sourced from reference TRBV19 and TRBJ1-2, is DGGITQSPKYLFRKEGQNVTLSCEQNLNHDAMYWYRQDPGQGLRLIYYSQIVNDFQKGDIAEGYSVSREKKESFPLTVTSAQKNPTAFYLCASKPRMAGTWSYTFGSGTRLTVV.

This rearrangement joins TRBV12-5 to TRBJ2-3; tentative D call: TRBD1 (5 bases). Looked up from germline, CDR1 is LGHNT and CDR2 is FRNRAP. This CDR3 is 15 amino acids long. Trimming removed 0 bases from V and 3 bases from J, with 10 bases in between. This CDR3 reads CASGLVGPGTDTQYF. As DNA, the CDR3 is TGTGCTAGTGGTTTGGTGGGTCCAGGGACAGATACGCAGTATTTT.